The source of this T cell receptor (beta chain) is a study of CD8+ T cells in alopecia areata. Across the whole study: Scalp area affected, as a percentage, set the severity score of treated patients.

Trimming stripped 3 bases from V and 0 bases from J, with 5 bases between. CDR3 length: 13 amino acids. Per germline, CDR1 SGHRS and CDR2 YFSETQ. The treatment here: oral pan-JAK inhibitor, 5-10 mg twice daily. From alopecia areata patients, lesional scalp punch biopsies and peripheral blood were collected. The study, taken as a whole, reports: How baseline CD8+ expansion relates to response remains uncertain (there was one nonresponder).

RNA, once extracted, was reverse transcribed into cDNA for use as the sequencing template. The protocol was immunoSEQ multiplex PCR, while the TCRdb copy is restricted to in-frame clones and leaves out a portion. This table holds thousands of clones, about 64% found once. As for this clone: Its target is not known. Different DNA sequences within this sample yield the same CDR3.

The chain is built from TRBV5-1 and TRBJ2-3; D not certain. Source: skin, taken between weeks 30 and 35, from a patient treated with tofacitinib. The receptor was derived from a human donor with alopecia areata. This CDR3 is CASSSPSTDTQYF. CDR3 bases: TGCGCCAGCAGCTCACCTAGCACAGATACGCAGTATTTT.